This is a list of T cell receptor beta chains from one sample in a study of T cell responses to AZD1222 COVID-19 vaccine. Assay used: immunoSEQ multiplex PCR; TCRdb lists only in-frame clones, some missing. Of 50,000 or so clones in the sample, 80% to 90% were seen once. Sample: peripheral blood, taken on day 0 of AZD1222 vaccination. The receptors were gathered from an adult in good health. Both conserved end residues are trimmed from each CDR3. Not every row has a clone size; where given, it reads once, few, many or a size class.

TRBJ1-1,-,TRBV7-9,ASSLGQNTEAF
TRBJ1-1,-,TRBV5-1,ASSLRPDRGTEAF
TRBJ1-1,-,TRBV28,ASSASGTKNTEAF
TRBJ2-4,-,TRBV11-3,ASRGGQGGENIQY
TRBJ2-1,-,TRBV25-1,ASSDRLAGRDEQF
TRBJ1-5,once,TRBV6-5,ASSRDRGGNQPQH
TRBJ1-1,-,TRBV6-5,ASSYSWGYTEAF
TRBJ2-7,-,TRBV18,ASSPSSGSTHEQY
TRBJ2-1,once,TRBV11-2,ASSPGGARSSYNEQF
TRBJ2-1,-,TRBV4-2,ASSQRDRGLGNEQF
TRBJ1-3,-,TRBV13,ASSRTGNTIY